This T cell receptor (beta chain) was identified in a study of shared clonotypes between healthy human individuals. About the research overall: The plates for each donor numbered three CD4 naive, three CD4 memory, two CD8 naive and one CD8 memory.

Note on this clone: Its antigen remains unknown.

Study-wide results and caveats: Among the subsets, naive ones generally showed larger estimated richness than memory ones.

Samples underwent the assay at deep level. The assay was immunoSEQ multiplex PCR, and TCRdb's table has in-frame clones only and misses some. Among a few hundred thousand clones listed, around 96% were seen once. V lost 4 bases, J lost 5 bases, and 8 bases stayed unmatched. The CDR3 has 15 residues. Germline-derived CDR1 and CDR2 are SGHRS and YFSETQ. The TCR comes from a man under 40 in good health. Sequenced sample: memory CD8+ T cells sorted from blood. Subset noted: CD45RO+ cells pooled with CCR7-negative TemRA cells. This chain links TRBV5-1 with TRBJ2-4, with TRBD1 identical over 8 bases. The CDR3 is CASSLRPGQENIQYF. DNA of the CDR3: TGCGCCAGCAGCCTGAGGCCGGGACAGGAAAACATTCAGTACTTC.